Shown below are 26 T cell receptor beta chains from a single sample sequenced in a study of T cell responses to AZD1222 COVID-19 vaccine. Produced via immunoSEQ multiplex PCR; TCRdb's table is partial and in-frame only. The sample consists of fewer than 150,000 clones, around 84% of them appearing once. The source material was peripheral blood, sampled 28 days after the second AZD1222 dose. These TCRs come from an adult who received the AZD1222 COVID-19 vaccine.

The V call is TRBV3-1 (or the pseudogene TRBV3-2), the J call TRBJ2-7, with TRBD1 matching 8 bases. The germline V gene encodes CDR1 LGHDT and CDR2 YNNKEL (reference sequence). This CDR3 spans 15 amino acids. Germline trimming cut 3 bases from V and 1 base from J; bases unmatched to any gene: 5. The CDR3 coding sequence is TGTGCCAGCAGCCATCGACAGGGGCTATCCTACGAGCAGTACTTC. Translated: CASSHRQGLSYEQYF.

This clone appeared once. The genes are TRBV7-2 and TRBJ2-3; 8 positions match TRBD2. CDR3 size: 16 residues. V shed 0 bases and J 2 bases; nucleotides not matched to a gene: 4. Looked up from germline, CDR1 is SGHTA and CDR2 is FQGNSA. The CDR3 DNA reads TGTGCCAGCAGCTTAGCTACTAGCGGCTACACAGATACGCAGTATTTT. Translation: CASSLATSGYTDTQYF.

The chain employs TRBV7-6 and TRBJ2-3; weak D call: TRBD1 (5 bases). The CDR3 runs 17 residues. The germline gives CDR1 SGHVS, CDR2 FNYEAQ. Trimming shortened V by 5 bases and J by 0 bases, and 18 bases separated the two germline ends. CDR3 amino acids: CASSPGGRTLSTDTQYF. As DNA, the CDR3 is TGTGCCAGCAGCCCTGGTGGCCGGACATTGAGCACAGATACGCAGTATTTT.

The chain has TRBV27 and TRBJ1-4; TRBD1 matches 8 bases. V was clipped by 5 bases and J by 6 bases; unmatched bases: 5. Germline assignment: CDR1 MNHEY and CDR2 SMNVEV (reference sequence). The CDR3 is made up of 14 amino acids. The CDR3 nucleotides are TGTGCCAGCAGTAGACAGGGGAGGGATGAAAAACTGTTTTTT. Protein product: CASSRQGRDEKLFF.

The rearrangement links TRBV11-3 to TRBJ2-3; 12 nucleotides match TRBD2. J lost 8 bases, V lost 5 bases, and 5 bases had no gene match. Germline V lookup: CDR1 SGHNT, CDR2 YENEEA. This CDR3 contains 14 residues. CDR3 in DNA: TGTGCCAGCAGCCATCCGGGACTAGCGGGTACGCAGTATTTT. Translating gives CASSHPGLAGTQYF. Using reference TRBV11-3 and TRBJ2-3 for the parts outside the CDR3, the full variable domain is EAGVVQSPRYKIIEKKQPVAFWCNPISGHNTLYWYLQNLGQGPELLIRYENEEAVDDSQLPKDRFSAERLKGVDSTLKIQPAELGDSAVYLCASSHPGLAGTQYFGPGTRLTVL.

This chain links TRBV14 with TRBJ2-7, with D perhaps being TRBD1 or TRBD2 (5 bases each). CDR1 is SGHDN, CDR2 FVKESK, per germline. This CDR3 has 14 amino acids. Trimming left V 3 bases short and J 3 bases short, with 12 bases between. The CDR3 is CASSHIPGHYEQYF. CDR3 bases: TGTGCCAGCAGCCATATACCGGGGCACTACGAGCAGTACTTC. Full variable domain (remainder filled in from reference TRBV14 and TRBJ2-7): EAGVTQFPSHSVIEKGQTVTLRCDPISGHDNLYWYRRVMGKEIKFLLHFVKESKQDESGMPNNRFLAERTGGTYSTLKVQPAELEDSGVYFCASSHIPGHYEQYFGPGTRLTVT.

The chain combines TRBV4-1 with TRBJ2-1; no clear D gene. The CDR3 consists of 17 residues. CDR1 is MGHRA, CDR2 YSYEKL, per germline. Trimming took off 1 base at V and 0 bases at J, with 13 bases between the two ends. Written as DNA, the CDR3 is TGCGCCAGCAGCCAAGCACCCTGGCGGCGCTCCTACAATGAGCAGTTCTTC. This sequence encodes CASSQAPWRRSYNEQFF.

The rearrangement links TRBV5-4 to TRBJ2-5; 8 positions agree with TRBD2. This CDR3 comprises 17 residues. Germline loops: CDR1 SGHNT, CDR2 YYREEE (reference sequence). With V trimmed by 0 bases and J by 5 bases, 12 bases remained unmatched. The CDR3 is CASSLGTSGSGRETQYF. DNA of the CDR3: TGTGCCAGCAGCTTGGGAACTAGCGGCTCCGGTCGGGAGACCCAGTACTTC.

This sequence joins TRBV18 and TRBJ1-1; D is unresolved. Germline loops: CDR1 KGHSH, CDR2 LQKENI. The ends were cut back, 4 bases at V and 1 base at J, with 10 bases in the middle. The CDR3 spans 14 residues. CDR3 coding DNA: TGTGCCAGCTCACTAGAACAACAGAACACTGAAGCTTTCTTT. This codes for CASSLEQQNTEAFF.

V is TRBV28 and J is TRBJ1-1; maybe TRBD1 (6 bases). The germline V gene encodes CDR1 MDHEN and CDR2 SYDVKM. V gave up 7 bases and J gave up 3 bases, with 12 bases separating them. The CDR3 totals 13 residues. CDR3 loop: CASTPYRDTEAFF. Written as DNA, the CDR3 is TGTGCCAGCACCCCCTACAGGGACACTGAAGCTTTCTTT.

The V call is TRBV19, the J call TRBJ1-1; no clear D gene. This CDR3 region has 15 residues. V was shortened by 0 bases and J by 1 base, with 9 bases between the two germline ends. Germline V lookup: CDR1 LNHDA, CDR2 SQIVND (reference sequence). The CDR3 reads CASSIEGRTNTEAFF. The DNA for the CDR3 is TGTGCCAGTAGTATAGAGGGCAGAACGAACACTGAAGCTTTCTTT.

The gene calls are TRBV27 and TRBJ1-6; D might be TRBD1 (5 bases). V was cut by 2 bases and J by 4 bases, with 9 bases left in between. Looked up from germline, CDR1 is MNHEY and CDR2 is SMNVEV (reference sequence). The CDR3 length is 15 residues. CDR3 nucleotides: TGTGCCAGCAGTTTAGGGGGACGGTATAATTCACCCCTCCACTTT. Its translation: CASSLGGRYNSPLHF.

This clone has a single count. The chain recombines TRBV6-1 with TRBJ2-7; 8 bases align to TRBD1. The germline V gene has CDR1 MNHNS and CDR2 SASEGT. The CDR3 totals 15 residues. Trimming removed 7 bases from V and 5 bases from J; junction bases left unmatched: 13. DNA of the CDR3: TGTGCCAGCATTCCAGGGGGCTCGAGGGCCAACGAGCAGTACTTC. The encoded protein is CASIPGGSRANEQYF.

V is TRBV5-1 and J is TRBJ1-2; no reliable D call. Germline lookup yields CDR1 SGHRS and CDR2 YFSETQ. CDR3 length equals 15 residues. V lost 2 bases and J lost 0, with 11 bases in between. CDR3 region: CASSFYQVPNYGYTF. CDR3 DNA sequence: TGCGCCAGCAGCTTCTACCAGGTACCTAACTATGGCTACACCTTC.

The rearrangement uses TRBV19 and TRBJ1-1, with 9 bases aligning to TRBD1. The ends lost 1 base at V and 0 bases at J; junction bases unmatched: 3. Germline lookup yields CDR1 LNHDA and CDR2 SQIVND (reference sequence). The CDR3 covers 16 residues. The CDR3 is CASSIATGGLNTEAFF. In DNA form, the CDR3 reads TGTGCCAGTAGTATAGCTACAGGGGGCCTGAACACTGAAGCTTTCTTT.

The chain carries TRBV5-4 and TRBJ2-7; 13 nucleotides line up with TRBD2. The CDR3 contains 17 residues. The ends lost 2 bases at V and 0 bases at J; junction bases unmatched: 5. From germline, CDR1 is SGHNT and CDR2 YYREEE (reference sequence). The CDR3 nucleotides read TGTGCCAGCAGCTTTGGACTAGCGGGGGCCTTCTCCTACGAGCAGTACTTC. Residues: CASSFGLAGAFSYEQYF. Full variable domain (outside the CDR3, taken from reference TRBV5-4 and TRBJ2-7): ETGVTQSPTHLIKTRGQQVTLRCSSQSGHNTVSWYQQALGQGPQFIFQYYREEENGRGNFPPRFSGLQFPNYSSELNVNALELDDSALYLCASSFGLAGAFSYEQYFGPGTRLTVT.

The chain couples TRBV14 to TRBJ2-1; 8 bases match TRBD2. The length of the CDR3 is 16 residues. With 3 bases clipped from V and 4 bases from J, the junction kept 8 bases outside the gene matches. The germline gives CDR1 SGHDN, CDR2 FVKESK. CDR3 in amino acids: CASSQAGGGLYNEQFF. The CDR3 DNA reads TGTGCCAGCAGCCAGGCGGGGGGCGGGTTATACAATGAGCAGTTCTTC.

The gene calls are TRBV3-1 (or the pseudogene TRBV3-2) and TRBJ1-1, with D perhaps TRBD1 (6 bases). Looked up from germline, CDR1 is LGHDT and CDR2 is YNNKEL (reference sequence). CDR3 length: 14 residues. With 4 bases removed from V and 3 bases from J, the gap between germline ends came to 12 bases. The CDR3 sequence is CASSLQRGDTEAFF. The CDR3 region has the DNA TGTGCCAGCAGCCTCCAAAGGGGGGACACTGAAGCTTTCTTT.

The chain carries TRBV11-1 and TRBJ1-1; possibly TRBD1 for D (5 bases). Germline CDR1 is SGHAT and CDR2 is FQDESV (reference sequence). The CDR3 sequence is 16 residues long. V was shortened by 5 bases and J by 1 base, with 17 bases between the two germline ends. The DNA of the CDR3 is TGTGCCAGCAGCCCCGGCGTGGGGCTGCAGAACACTGAAGCTTTCTTT. It specifies CASSPGVGLQNTEAFF. The full variable domain, completed using reference TRBV11-1 and TRBJ1-1, is EAEVAQSPRYKITEKSQAVAFWCDPISGHATLYWYRQILGQGPELLVQFQDESVVDDSQLPKDRFSAERLKGVDSTLKIQPAELGDSAMYLCASSPGVGLQNTEAFFGQGTRLTVV.

The sample holds one count of this clone. The rearrangement uses TRBV15 and TRBJ2-2, with 13 bases fitting TRBD2. The V gene's germline CDR1 is LNHNV and CDR2 YYDKDF (reference sequence). The CDR3 has 19 amino acids. The ends lost 3 bases at V and 4 bases at J; junction bases unmatched: 11. Written as DNA, the CDR3 is TGTGCCACCAGCAGGTCCGGGACTAGCGGGACCCAGGGCACCGGGGAGCTGTTTTTT. Its translation is CATSRSGTSGTQGTGELFF.

This sequence joins TRBV29-1 and TRBJ2-4; TRBD1 matches 8 bases. Germline lookup yields CDR1 SQVTM and CDR2 ANQGSEA. This CDR3 is 14 amino acids long. The V segment lost 6 bases and the J segment 8 bases; nucleotides outside the gene matches: 12. The CDR3 DNA reads TGCAGCGTCAGAGATGACAGGGGCTCGCACATTCAGTACTTC. Protein sequence: CSVRDDRGSHIQYF.

The chain uses TRBV2 and TRBJ1-4, with 9 bases matching TRBD1. The CDR3 runs 13 residues. V trimming: 8 bases; J trimming: 4 bases; junction bases outside the gene matches: 2. CDR1 and CDR2 from the germline V gene are SNHLY and FYNNEI. CDR3 sequence reads: CASAGQGNEKLFF. The DNA of the CDR3 is TGTGCCAGCGCGGGACAGGGTAATGAAAAACTGTTTTTT.

V is TRBV27 and J is TRBJ1-1, with D unresolved. This CDR3 has 13 amino acids. Germline V gene lookup returns CDR1 MNHEY and CDR2 SMNVEV (reference sequence). Trimming removed 5 bases from V and 5 bases from J, with 12 bases in between. This CDR3 reads CASSLSPGTEAFF. The CDR3 nucleotides read TGTGCCAGCAGTCTCTCCCCGGGGACTGAAGCTTTCTTT.

This clone has just one count. This chain connects TRBV18 to TRBJ1-5, with unresolved D. V was shortened by 3 bases and J by 5 bases, with 11 bases between the two germline ends. The CDR3 contains 14 residues. Looked up from germline, CDR1 is KGHSH and CDR2 is LQKENI. The CDR3 loop reads CASSPPDGHQPQHF. For the CDR3, the DNA is TGTGCCAGCTCACCGCCGGATGGGCATCAGCCCCAGCATTTT.

The rearrangement joins TRBV19 to TRBJ2-3; no firm D call. Trimming took off 1 base at V and 3 bases at J, with 8 bases between the two ends. Germline V gene sequence: CDR1 LNHDA, CDR2 SQIVND (reference sequence). The CDR3 runs to 14 residues. CDR3: CASSIVDETDTQYF. In DNA, the CDR3 is TGTGCCAGTAGTATAGTAGATGAGACAGATACGCAGTATTTT. The full variable domain, its missing parts supplied by reference TRBV19 and TRBJ2-3, is DGGITQSPKYLFRKEGQNVTLSCEQNLNHDAMYWYRQDPGQGLRLIYYSQIVNDFQKGDIAEGYSVSREKKESFPLTVTSAQKNPTAFYLCASSIVDETDTQYFGPGTRLTVL.

In regard to this clone: Other DNA sequences in this sample translate to the same CDR3. The J gene is TRBJ1-2, the V gene TRBV10-3; D is unresolved. The CDR3 length is 14 residues. CDR1 is ENHRY and CDR2 is SYGVKD in the germline V gene. V was clipped by 2 bases and J by 0 bases, with 7 bases between them. DNA for the CDR3: TGTGCCATCAGTGAGGGGCAGACTAACTATGGCTACACCTTC. Translated: CAISEGQTNYGYTF.